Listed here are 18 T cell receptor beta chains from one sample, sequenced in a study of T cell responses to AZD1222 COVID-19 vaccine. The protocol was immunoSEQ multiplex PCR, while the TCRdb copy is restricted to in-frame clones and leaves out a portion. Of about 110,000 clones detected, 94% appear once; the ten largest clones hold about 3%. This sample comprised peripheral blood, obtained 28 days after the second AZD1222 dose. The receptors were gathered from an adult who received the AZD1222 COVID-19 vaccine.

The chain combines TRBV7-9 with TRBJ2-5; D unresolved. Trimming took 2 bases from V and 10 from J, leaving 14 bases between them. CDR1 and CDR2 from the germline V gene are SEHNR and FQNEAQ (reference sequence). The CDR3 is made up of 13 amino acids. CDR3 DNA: TGTGCCAGCAGCTTACTCTCCGGGTGGGACCAGTACTTC. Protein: CASSLLSGWDQYF.

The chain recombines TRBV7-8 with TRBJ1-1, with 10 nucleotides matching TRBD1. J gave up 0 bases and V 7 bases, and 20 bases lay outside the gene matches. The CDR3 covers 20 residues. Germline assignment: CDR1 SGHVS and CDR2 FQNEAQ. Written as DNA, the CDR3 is TGTGCCAGCAACCTCTATGGACAGGGGGTGACTCGGATAATGAACACTGAAGCTTTCTTT. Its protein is CASNLYGQGVTRIMNTEAFF.

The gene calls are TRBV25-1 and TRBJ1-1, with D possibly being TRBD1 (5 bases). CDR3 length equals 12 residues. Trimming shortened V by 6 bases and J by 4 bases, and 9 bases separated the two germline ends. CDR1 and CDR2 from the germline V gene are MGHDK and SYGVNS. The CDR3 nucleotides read TGTGCCAGCAGGGGGCCGAGCACTGAAGCTTTCTTT. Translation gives CASRGPSTEAFF. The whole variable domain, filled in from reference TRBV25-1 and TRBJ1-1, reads EADIYQTPRYLVIGTGKKITLECSQTMGHDKMYWYQQDPGMELHLIHYSYGVNSTEKGDLSSESTVSRIRTEHFPLTLESARPSHTSQYLCASRGPSTEAFFGQGTRLTVV.

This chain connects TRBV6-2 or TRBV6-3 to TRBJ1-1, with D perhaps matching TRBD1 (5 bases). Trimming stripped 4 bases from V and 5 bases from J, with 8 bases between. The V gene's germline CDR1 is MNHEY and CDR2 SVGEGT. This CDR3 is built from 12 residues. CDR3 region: CASSSTATEAFF. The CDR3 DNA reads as TGTGCCAGCAGTTCGACAGCGACTGAAGCTTTCTTT.

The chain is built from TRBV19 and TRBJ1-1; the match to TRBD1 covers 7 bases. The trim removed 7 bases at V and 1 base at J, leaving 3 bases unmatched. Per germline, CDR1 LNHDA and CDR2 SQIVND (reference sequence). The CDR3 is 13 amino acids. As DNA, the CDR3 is TGTGCCAGTATAGGACAGGAGAACACTGAAGCTTTCTTT. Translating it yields CASIGQENTEAFF.

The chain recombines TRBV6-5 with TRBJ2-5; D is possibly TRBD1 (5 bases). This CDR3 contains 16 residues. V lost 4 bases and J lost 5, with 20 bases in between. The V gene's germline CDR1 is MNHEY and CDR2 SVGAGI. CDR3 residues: CASSFTRAQGWETQYF. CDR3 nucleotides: TGTGCCAGCAGTTTTACCCGGGCCCAGGGTTGGGAGACCCAGTACTTC.

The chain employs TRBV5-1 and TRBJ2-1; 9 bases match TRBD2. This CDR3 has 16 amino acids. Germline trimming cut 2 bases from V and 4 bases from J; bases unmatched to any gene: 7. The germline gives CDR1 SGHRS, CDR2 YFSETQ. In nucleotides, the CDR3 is TGCGCCAGCAGCTTCCCTAGCGGGGAATATTACAATGAGCAGTTCTTC. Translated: CASSFPSGEYYNEQFF.

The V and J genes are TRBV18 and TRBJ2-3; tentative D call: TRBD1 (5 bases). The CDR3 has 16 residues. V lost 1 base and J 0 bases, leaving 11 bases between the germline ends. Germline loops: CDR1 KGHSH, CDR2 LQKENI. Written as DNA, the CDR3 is TGTGCCAGCTCACCACTTCAACAGGCTAGCACAGATACGCAGTATTTT. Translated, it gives CASSPLQQASTDTQYF. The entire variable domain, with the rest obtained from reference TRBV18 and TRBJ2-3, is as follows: NAGVMQNPRHLVRRRGQEARLRCSPMKGHSHVYWYRQLPEEGLKFMVYLQKENIIDESGMPKERFSAEFPKEGPSILRIQQVVRGDSAAYFCASSPLQQASTDTQYFGPGTRLTVL.

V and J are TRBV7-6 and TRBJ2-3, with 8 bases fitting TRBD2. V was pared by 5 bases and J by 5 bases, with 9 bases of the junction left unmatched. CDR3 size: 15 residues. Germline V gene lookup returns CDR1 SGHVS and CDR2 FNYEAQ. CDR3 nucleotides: TGTGCCAGCAGCGCCCGTCGGGCGGGGGGAGATACGCAGTATTTT. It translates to CASSARRAGGDTQYF. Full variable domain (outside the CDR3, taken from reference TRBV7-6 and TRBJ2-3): GAGVSQSPRYKVTKRGQDVALRCDPISGHVSLYWYRQALGQGPEFLTYFNYEAQQDKSGLPNDRFSAERPEGSISTLTIQRTEQRDSAMYRCASSARRAGGDTQYFGPGTRLTVL.

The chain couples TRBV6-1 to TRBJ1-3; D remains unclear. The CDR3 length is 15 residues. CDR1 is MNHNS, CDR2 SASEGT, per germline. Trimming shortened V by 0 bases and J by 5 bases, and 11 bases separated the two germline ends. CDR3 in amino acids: CASSEAIHSRNTIYF. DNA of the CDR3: TGTGCCAGCAGTGAAGCCATCCACTCCAGAAACACCATATATTTT.

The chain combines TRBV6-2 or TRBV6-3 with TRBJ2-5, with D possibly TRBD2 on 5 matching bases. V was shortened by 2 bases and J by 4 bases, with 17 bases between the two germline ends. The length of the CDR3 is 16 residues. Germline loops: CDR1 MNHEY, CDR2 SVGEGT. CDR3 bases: TGTGCCAGCAGTTACAAAGCGCCGGACGGAGGAGAGACCCAGTACTTC. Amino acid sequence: CASSYKAPDGGETQYF.

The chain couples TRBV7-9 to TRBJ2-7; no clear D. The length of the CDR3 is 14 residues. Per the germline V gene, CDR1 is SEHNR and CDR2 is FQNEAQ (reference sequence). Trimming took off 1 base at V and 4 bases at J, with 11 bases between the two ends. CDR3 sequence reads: CASSLVGSRYEQYF. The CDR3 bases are TGTGCCAGCAGCTTAGTAGGCTCCCGTTACGAGCAGTACTTC.

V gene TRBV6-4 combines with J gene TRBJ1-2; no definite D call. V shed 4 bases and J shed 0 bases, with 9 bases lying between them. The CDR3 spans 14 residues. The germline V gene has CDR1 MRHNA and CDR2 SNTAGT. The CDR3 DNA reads TGTGCCAGCAGTGGAGAACATTCTAACTATGGCTACACCTTC. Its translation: CASSGEHSNYGYTF.

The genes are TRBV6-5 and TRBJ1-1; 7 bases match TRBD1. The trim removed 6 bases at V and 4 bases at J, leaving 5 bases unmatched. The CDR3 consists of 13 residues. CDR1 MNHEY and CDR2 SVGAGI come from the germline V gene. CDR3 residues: CASSRQGRTEAFF. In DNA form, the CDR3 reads TGTGCCAGCAGCAGACAGGGTCGCACTGAAGCTTTCTTT.

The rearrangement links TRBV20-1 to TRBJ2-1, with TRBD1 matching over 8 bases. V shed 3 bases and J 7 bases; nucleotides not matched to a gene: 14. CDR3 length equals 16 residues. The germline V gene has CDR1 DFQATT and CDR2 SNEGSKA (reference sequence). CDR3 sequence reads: CSASIPGGRGRNEQFF. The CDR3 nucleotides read TGCAGTGCTAGTATTCCAGGGGGCCGGGGGAGAAATGAGCAGTTCTTC.

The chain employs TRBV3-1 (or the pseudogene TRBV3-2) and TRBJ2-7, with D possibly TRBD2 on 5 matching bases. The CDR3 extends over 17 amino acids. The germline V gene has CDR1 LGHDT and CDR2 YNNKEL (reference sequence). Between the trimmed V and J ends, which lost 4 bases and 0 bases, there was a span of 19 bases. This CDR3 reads CASSLQNEGTSSYEQYF. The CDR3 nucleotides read TGTGCCAGCAGCCTCCAGAACGAGGGTACGAGCTCCTACGAGCAGTACTTC.

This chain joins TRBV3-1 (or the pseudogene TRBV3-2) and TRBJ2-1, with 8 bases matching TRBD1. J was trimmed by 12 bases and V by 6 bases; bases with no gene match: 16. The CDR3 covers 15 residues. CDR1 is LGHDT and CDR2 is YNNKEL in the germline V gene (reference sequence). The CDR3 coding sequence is TGTGCCAGCAGACTGACCGGGACAGGCGAGCATGGGCAGTTCTTC. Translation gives CASRLTGTGEHGQFF.

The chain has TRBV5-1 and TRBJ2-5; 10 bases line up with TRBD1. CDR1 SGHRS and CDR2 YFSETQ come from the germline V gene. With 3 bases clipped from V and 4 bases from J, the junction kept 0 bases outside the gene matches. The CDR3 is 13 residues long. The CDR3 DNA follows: TGCGCCAGCAGCTGGACAGGGGGAGAGACCCAGTACTTC. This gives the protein CASSWTGGETQYF.